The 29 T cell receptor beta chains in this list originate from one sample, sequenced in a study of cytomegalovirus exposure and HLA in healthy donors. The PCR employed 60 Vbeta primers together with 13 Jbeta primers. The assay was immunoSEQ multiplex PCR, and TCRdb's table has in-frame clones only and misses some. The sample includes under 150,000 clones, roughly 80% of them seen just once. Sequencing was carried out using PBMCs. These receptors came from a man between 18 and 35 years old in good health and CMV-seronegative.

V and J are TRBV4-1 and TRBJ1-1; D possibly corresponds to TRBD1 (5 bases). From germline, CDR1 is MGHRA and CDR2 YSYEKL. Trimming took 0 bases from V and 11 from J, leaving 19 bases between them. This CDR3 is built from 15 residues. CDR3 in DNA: TGCGCCAGCAGCCAAGACCCACTCGGGGGAAACGGCGCTTTCTTT. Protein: CASSQDPLGGNGAFF.

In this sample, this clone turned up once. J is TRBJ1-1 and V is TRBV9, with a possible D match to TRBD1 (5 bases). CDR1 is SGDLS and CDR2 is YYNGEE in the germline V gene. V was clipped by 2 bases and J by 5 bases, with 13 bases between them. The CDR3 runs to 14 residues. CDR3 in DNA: TGTGCCAGCAGCGTCGGGGGGGTAAGAACTGAAGCTTTCTTT. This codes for CASSVGGVRTEAFF. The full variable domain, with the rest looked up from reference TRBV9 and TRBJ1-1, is DSGVTQTPKHLITATGQRVTLRCSPRSGDLSVYWYQQSLDQGLQFLIQYYNGEERAKGNILERFSAQQFPDLHSELNLSSLELGDSALYFCASSVGGVRTEAFFGQGTRLTVV.

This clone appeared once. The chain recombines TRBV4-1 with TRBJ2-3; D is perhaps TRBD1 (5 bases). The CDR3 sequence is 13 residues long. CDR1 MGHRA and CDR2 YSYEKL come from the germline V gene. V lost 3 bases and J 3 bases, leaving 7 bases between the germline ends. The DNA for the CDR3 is TGCGCCAGCAGCCAGGCAGGGACAGATACGCAGTATTTT. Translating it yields CASSQAGTDTQYF.

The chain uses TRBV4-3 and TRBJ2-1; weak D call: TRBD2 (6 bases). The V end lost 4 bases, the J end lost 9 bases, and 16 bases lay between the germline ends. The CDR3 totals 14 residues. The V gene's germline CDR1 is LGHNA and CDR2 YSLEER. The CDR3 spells CASSLGGTSSEQFF. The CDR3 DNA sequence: TGCGCCAGCAGCCTCGGCGGGACGAGCAGTGAGCAGTTCTTC.

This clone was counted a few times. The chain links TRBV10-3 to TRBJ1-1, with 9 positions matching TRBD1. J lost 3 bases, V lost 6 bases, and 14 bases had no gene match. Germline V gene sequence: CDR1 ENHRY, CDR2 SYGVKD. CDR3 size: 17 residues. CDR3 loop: CAIRPGQGRGSHTEAFF. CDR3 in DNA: TGTGCCATCAGGCCGGGACAGGGACGCGGCAGTCACACTGAAGCTTTCTTT.

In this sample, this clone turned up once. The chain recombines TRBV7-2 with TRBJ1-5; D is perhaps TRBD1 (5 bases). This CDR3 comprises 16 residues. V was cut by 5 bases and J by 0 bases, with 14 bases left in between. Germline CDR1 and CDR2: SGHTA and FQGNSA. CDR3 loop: CASSPLGGYSNQPQHF. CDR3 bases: TGTGCCAGCAGCCCTCTCGGGGGTTATAGCAATCAGCCCCAGCATTTT.

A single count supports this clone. The CDR3 nucleotides read TGTGCCAGCAGCTTCAGGGGGTCCTACGAGCAGTACTTC. This gives the protein CASSFRGSYEQYF. The V call is TRBV7-9, the J call TRBJ2-7; 7 bases align to TRBD1. V lost 3 bases and J lost 1; bases outside the gene matches: 0. The CDR3 has 13 residues. The germline gives CDR1 SEHNR, CDR2 FQNEAQ (reference sequence).

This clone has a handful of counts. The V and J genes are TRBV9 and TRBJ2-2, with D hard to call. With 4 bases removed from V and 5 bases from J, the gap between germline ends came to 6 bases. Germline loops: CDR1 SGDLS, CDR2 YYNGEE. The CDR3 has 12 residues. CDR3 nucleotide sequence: TGTGCCAGCAGCTCCCTTACCGGGGAGCTGTTTTTT. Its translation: CASSSLTGELFF. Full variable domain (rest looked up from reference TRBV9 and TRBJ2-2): DSGVTQTPKHLITATGQRVTLRCSPRSGDLSVYWYQQSLDQGLQFLIQYYNGEERAKGNILERFSAQQFPDLHSELNLSSLELGDSALYFCASSSLTGELFFGEGSRLTVL.

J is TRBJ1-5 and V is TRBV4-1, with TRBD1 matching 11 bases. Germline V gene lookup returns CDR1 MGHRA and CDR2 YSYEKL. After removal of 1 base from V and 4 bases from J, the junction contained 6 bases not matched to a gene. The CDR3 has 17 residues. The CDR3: CASSQGGQGARNQPQHF. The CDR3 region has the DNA TGCGCCAGCAGCCAAGGAGGACAGGGGGCACGGAATCAGCCCCAGCATTTT.

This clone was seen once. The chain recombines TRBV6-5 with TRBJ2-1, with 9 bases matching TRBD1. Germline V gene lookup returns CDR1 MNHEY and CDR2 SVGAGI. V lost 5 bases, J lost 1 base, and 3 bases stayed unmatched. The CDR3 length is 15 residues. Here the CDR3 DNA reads TGTGCCAGCAGTCTCGGGACAGGGTCCTACAATGAGCAGTTCTTC. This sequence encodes CASSLGTGSYNEQFF.

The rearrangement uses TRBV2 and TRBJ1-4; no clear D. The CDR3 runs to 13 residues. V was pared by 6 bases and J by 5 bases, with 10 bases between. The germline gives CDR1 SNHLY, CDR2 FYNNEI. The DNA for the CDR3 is TGTGCCAGCAGACCGGGATTAAATGAAAAACTGTTTTTT. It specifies CASRPGLNEKLFF.

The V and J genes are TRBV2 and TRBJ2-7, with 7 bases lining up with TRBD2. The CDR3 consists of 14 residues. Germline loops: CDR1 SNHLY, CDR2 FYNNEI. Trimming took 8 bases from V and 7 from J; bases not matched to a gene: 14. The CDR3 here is CASGGGLGRGEQYF. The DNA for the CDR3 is TGTGCCAGCGGGGGGGGACTTGGACGTGGGGAGCAGTACTTC.

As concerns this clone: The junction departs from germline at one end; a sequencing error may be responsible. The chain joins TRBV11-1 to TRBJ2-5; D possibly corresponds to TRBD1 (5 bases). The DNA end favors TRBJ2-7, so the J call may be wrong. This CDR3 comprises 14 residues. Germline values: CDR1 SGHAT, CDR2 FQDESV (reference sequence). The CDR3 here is CASSLGAITYEQYF. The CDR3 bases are TGTGCCAGCAGTTTAGGGGCCATTACCTACGAGCAGTACTTC.

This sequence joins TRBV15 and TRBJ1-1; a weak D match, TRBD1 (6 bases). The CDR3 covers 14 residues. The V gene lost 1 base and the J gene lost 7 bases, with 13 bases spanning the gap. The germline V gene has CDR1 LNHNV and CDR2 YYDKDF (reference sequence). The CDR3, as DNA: TGTGCCACCAGCAGAGCCGGGGGGGCCATTGAAGCTTTCTTT. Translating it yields CATSRAGGAIEAFF. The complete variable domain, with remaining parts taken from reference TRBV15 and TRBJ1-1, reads DAMVIQNPRYQVTQFGKPVTLSCSQTLNHNVMYWYQQKSSQAPKLLFHYYDKDFNNEADTPDNFQSRRPNTSFCFLDIRSPGLGDTAMYLCATSRAGGAIEAFFGQGTRLTVV.

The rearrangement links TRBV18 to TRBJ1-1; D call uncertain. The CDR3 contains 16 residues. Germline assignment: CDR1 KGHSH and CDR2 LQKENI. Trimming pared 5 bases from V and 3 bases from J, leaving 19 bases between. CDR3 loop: CASSILEGLEDTEAFF. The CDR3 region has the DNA TGTGCCAGCTCAATATTGGAGGGCCTAGAAGACACTGAAGCTTTCTTT.

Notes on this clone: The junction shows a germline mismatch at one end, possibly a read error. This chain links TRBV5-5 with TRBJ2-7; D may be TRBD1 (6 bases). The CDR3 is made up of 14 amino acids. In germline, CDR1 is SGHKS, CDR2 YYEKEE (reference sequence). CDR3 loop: CAGSPQGFTYEQYF. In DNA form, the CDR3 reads TGTGCCGGCAGCCCACAGGGATTCACCTACGAGCAGTACTTC.

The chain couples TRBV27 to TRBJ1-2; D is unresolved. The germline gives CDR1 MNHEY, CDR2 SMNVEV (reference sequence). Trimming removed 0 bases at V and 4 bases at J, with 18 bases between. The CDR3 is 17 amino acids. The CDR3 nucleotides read TGTGCCAGCAGTTTATCGGATTTGGGCAATCGACCCTATGGCTACACCTTC. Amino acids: CASSLSDLGNRPYGYTF.

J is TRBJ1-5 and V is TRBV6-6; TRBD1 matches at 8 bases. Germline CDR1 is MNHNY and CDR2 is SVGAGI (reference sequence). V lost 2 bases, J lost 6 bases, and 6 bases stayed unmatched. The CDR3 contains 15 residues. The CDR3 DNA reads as TGTGCCAGCAGTTACGGTCAGGGGGCCTCTCAGCCCCAGCATTTT. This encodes CASSYGQGASQPQHF.

CDR3 sequence (DNA): TGTGCCAGCGAAGCCCAGGCACAGAAAAACACTGAAGCTTTCTTT. The encoded protein is CASEAQAQKNTEAFF. The V and J genes are TRBV4-2 and TRBJ1-1; D gene unclear. The CDR3 is 15 amino acids. Germline-derived CDR1 and CDR2 are LGHNA and YNFKEQ. Trimming took off 8 bases at V and 2 bases at J, with 18 bases between the two ends.

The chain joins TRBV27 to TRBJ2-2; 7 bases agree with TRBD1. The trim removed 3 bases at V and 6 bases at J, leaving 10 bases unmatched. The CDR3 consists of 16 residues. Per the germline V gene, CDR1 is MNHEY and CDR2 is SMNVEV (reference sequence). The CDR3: CASSLSGRGFSGELFF. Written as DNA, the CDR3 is TGTGCCAGCAGTTTGAGTGGCAGGGGGTTTTCCGGGGAGCTGTTTTTT.

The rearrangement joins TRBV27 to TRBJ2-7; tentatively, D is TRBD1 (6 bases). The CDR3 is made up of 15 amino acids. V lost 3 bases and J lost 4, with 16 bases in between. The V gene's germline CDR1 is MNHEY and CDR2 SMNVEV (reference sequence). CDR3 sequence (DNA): TGTGCCAGCAGTTTCACCACAGGGTTTATGTACGAGCAGTACTTC. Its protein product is CASSFTTGFMYEQYF.

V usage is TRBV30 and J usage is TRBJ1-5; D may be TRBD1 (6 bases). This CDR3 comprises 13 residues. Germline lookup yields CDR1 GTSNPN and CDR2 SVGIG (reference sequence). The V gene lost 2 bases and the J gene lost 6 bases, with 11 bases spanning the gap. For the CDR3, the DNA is TGTGCCTGGAGTCCGGACAGTAGTCAGCCCCAGCATTTT. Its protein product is CAWSPDSSQPQHF.

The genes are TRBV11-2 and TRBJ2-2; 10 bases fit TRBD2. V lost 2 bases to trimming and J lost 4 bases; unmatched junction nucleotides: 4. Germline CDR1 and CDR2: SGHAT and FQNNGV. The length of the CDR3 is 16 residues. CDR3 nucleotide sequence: TGTGCCAGCAGCTTACGGGCTAGCGGGGGCACCGGGGAGCTGTTTTTT. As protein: CASSLRASGGTGELFF.

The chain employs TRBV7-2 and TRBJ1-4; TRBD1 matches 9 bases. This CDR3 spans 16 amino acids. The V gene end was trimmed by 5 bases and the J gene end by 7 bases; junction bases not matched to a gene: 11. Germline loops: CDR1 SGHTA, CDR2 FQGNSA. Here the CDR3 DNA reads TGTGCCAGCAGCCCACTCCGAGACAGGGGGTTTGAAAAACTGTTTTTT. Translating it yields CASSPLRDRGFEKLFF.

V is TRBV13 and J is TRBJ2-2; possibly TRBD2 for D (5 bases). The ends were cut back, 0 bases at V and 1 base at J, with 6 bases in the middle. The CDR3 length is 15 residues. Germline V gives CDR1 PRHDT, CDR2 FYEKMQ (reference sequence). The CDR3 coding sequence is TGTGCCAGCAGCTTAGGGGCGGGGAACACCGGGGAGCTGTTTTTT. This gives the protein CASSLGAGNTGELFF.

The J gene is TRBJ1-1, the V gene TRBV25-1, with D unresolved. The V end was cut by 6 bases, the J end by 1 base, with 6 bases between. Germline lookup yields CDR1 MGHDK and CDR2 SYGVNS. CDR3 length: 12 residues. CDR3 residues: CASSERNTEAFF. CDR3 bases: TGTGCCAGCAGCGAGAGGAACACTGAAGCTTTCTTT.

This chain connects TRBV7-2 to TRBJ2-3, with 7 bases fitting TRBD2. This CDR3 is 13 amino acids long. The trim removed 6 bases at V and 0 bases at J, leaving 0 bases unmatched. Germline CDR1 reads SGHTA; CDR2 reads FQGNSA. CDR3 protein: CASRGGSTDTQYF. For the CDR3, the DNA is TGTGCCAGCAGGGGGGGGAGCACAGATACGCAGTATTTT.

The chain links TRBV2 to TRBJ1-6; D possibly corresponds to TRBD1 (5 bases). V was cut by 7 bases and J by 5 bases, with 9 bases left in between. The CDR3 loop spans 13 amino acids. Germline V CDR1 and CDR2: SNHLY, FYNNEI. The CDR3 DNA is TGTGCCAGCAAGGACACCCATAATTCACCCCTCCACTTT. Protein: CASKDTHNSPLHF.

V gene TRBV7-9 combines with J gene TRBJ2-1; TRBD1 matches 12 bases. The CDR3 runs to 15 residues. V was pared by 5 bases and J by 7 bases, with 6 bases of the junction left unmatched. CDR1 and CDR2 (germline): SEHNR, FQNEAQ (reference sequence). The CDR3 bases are TGTGCCAGCAGCCCGGGACAGGGGGCGCGTAATGAGCAGTTCTTC. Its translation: CASSPGQGARNEQFF.